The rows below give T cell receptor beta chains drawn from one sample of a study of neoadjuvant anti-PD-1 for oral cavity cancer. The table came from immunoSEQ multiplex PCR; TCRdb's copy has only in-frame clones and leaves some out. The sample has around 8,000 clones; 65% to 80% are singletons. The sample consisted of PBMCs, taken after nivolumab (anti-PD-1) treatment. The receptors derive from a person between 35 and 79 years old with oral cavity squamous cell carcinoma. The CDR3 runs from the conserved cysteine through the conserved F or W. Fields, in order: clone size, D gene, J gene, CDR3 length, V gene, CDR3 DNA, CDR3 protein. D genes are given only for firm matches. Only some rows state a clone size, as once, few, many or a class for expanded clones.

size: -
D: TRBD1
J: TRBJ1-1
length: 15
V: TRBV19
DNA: TGTGCCAGTTGCACCCACAGGGGGGCAAGCACTGAAGCTTTCTTT
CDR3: CASCTHRGASTEAFF

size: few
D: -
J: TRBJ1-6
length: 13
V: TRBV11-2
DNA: TGTGCCAGCAGTGCCCGGGGTACTTCACCCCTCCACTTT
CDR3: CASSARGTSPLHF

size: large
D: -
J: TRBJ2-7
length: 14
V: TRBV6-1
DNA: TGTGCCAGCAGTGAAGGACAGGAATACTACGAGCAGTACTTC
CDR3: CASSEGQEYYEQYF

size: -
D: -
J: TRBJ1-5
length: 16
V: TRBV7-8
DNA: TGTGCCAGCAGCTTTTCCGGGACAATAATAAATCAGCCCCAGCATTTT
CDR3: CASSFSGTIINQPQHF

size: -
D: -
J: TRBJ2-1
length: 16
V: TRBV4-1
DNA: TGCGCCAGCAGCCAAGGGGGAGGCCGCCCTCCCACCGAGCAGTTCTTC
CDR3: CASSQGGGRPPTEQFF

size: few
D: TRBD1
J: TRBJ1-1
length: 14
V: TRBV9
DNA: TGTGCCAGCAGCGTAGTCAGGGGGTTCGCTGAAGCTTTCTTT
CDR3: CASSVVRGFAEAFF

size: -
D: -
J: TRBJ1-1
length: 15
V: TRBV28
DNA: TGTGCCAGCAGTTTACGTATTGTAATGGGCACTGAAGCTTTCTTT
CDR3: CASSLRIVMGTEAFF

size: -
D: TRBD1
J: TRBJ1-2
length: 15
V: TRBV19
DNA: TGTGCCAGTATCACGGGACAGGGAGATTTATATGGCTACACCTTC
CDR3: CASITGQGDLYGYTF

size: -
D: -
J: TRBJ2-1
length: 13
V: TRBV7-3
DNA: TGTGCCAGCAGCTTAGGGGGATTAAATGAGCAGTTCTTC
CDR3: CASSLGGLNEQFF

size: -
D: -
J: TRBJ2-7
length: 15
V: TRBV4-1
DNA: TGCGCCAGCAGCCAAGGTAGGACACCGGGCTACGAGCAGTACTTC
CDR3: CASSQGRTPGYEQYF

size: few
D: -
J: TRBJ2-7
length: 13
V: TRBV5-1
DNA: TGCGCCAGCGCCGTGGGGATTTCCTACGAGCAGTACTTC
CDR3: CASAVGISYEQYF

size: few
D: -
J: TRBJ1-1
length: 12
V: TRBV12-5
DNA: TGTGCTACCGGCACGGACTGGGACGAAGCTTTCTTT
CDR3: CATGTDWDEAFF

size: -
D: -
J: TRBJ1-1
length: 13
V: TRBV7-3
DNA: TGTGCCAGCAGCTCCCTCGGAAACACTGAAGCTTTCTTT
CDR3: CASSSLGNTEAFF

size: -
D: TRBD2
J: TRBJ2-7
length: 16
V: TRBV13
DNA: TGTGCCAGCAGCCTCGGTGTAGCGGGCCGCTCCTACGAGCAGTACTTC
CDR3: CASSLGVAGRSYEQYF

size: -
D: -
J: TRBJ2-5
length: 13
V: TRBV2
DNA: TGTGCCAGCAGTGACAATCTCCCCCAGACCCAGTACTTC
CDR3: CASSDNLPQTQYF

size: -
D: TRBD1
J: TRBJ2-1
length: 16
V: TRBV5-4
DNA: TGTGCCAGCAGCTTGGTGGGACAGGGGGCGTACAATGAGCAGTTCTTC
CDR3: CASSLVGQGAYNEQFF

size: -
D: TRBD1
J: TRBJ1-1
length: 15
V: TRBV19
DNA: TGTGCCAGTAGTCTCTCAGACAGGGGGTACACTGAAGCTTTCTTT
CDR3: CASSLSDRGYTEAFF

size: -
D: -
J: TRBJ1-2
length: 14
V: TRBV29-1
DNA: TGCAGCGCCCGAACGAGGGGCGCGGACTATGGCTACACCTTC
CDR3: CSARTRGADYGYTF

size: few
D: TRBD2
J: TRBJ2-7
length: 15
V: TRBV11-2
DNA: TGTGCCAGCAGCTGGGCGTCGGGGGGAATCTACGAGCAGTACTTC
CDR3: CASSWASGGIYEQYF

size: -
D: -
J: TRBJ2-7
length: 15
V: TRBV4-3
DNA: TGCGCCAGCAGCCAAGGCGGTTCAGTCATCTACGAGCAGTACTTC
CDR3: CASSQGGSVIYEQYF

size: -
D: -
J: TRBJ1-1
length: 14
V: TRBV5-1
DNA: TGCGCCAGCAGCCTCAACAGGGTTTACACTGAAGCTTTCTTT
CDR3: CASSLNRVYTEAFF

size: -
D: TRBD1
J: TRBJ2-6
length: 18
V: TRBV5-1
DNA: TGCGCCAGCAGCTTGGAGGACAGGGTTGAATCTGGGGCCAACGTCCTGACTTTC
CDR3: CASSLEDRVESGANVLTF

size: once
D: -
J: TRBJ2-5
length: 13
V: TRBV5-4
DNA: TGTGCCAGCAGCTTGGCAGGAAAAGAGACCCAGTACTTC
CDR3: CASSLAGKETQYF

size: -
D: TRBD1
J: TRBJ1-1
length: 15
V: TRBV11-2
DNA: TGTGCCAGCAGCTTAGAGGCGGACAGGGGGGCTTCTCGAGGCTTT
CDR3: CASSLEADRGASRGF

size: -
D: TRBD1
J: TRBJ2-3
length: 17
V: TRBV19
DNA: TGTGCCAGTAGTCTCGACAGGGGCTCGGCGAACACAGATACGCAGTATTTT
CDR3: CASSLDRGSANTDTQYF

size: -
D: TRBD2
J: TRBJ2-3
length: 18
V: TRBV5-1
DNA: TGCGCCAGCAGCTTGGCCCGCGGACTAGCGGCCCTCGACGATACGCAGTATTTT
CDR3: CASSLARGLAALDDTQYF

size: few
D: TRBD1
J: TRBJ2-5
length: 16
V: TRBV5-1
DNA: TGCGCCAGCAGCTTGGAGGGACAGGGGGCGATTGAGACCCAGTACTTC
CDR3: CASSLEGQGAIETQYF

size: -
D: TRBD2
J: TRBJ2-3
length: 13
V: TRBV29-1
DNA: TGCAGCGTTGCACTAGCGGGCACAGATACGCAGTATTTT
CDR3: CSVALAGTDTQYF

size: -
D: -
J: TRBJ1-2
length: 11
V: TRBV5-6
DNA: TGTGCCAGCAGCGTGACCAGTGGCTACACCTTC
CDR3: CASSVTSGYTF

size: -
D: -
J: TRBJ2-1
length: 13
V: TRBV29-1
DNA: TGCAGCGCCCATGGCCGGGACTACAATGAGCAGTTCTTC
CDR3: CSAHGRDYNEQFF

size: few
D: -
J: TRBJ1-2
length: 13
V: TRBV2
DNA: TGTGCCAGCAGTGGCGAGGCCCACTATGGCTACACCTTC
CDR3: CASSGEAHYGYTF

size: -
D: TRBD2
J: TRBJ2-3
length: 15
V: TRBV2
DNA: TGTGCCAGCAGCCTGACTAGCGGAGTCACAGATACGCAGTATTTT
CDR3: CASSLTSGVTDTQYF

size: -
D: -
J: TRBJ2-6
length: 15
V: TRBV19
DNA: TGTGCCAGTAGTATAGTGCGCTCTGGGGCCAACGTCCTGACTTTC
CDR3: CASSIVRSGANVLTF

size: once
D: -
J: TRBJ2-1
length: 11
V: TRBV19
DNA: TGTGCCACCCGCTCCTACAATGAGCAGTTCTTC
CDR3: CATRSYNEQFF